The entry below describes one TCR beta chain. Its matching antigen is unknown. Blood was sampled at baseline, cycle 4 day 1, and cycle 7 day 1. This specimen belongs to a study of OX40 agonist ivuxolimab in advanced cancers. Repertoires were generated with immunoSEQ multiplex PCR, while TCRdb's copy carries only in-frame clones and drops some. The data contain about 91,000 clones, about 85% of them seen just once; the ten biggest clones take up approximately 1.2%. Overall study findings and caveats: Clones of CD4+ and CD8+ blood T cells grew by week 6 at doses of 0.1 to 3.0 mg/kg.

V was trimmed by 2 bases and J by 3 bases, leaving 4 bases between them. The CDR3 is made up of 12 amino acids. The germline V gene has CDR1 MDHEN and CDR2 SYDVKM. The sample was CD4+ or CD8+ T cells sorted from blood, taken in a trial of the OX40 agonist ivuxolimab. The source of this sequence is an adult with an advanced solid tumor such as melanoma, head and neck, liver or kidney cancer. The V gene is TRBV28, the J gene TRBJ1-1; D gene unclear. The CDR3: CASSLGDTEAFF. CDR3 coding DNA: TGTGCCAGCAGTTTAGGGGACACTGAAGCTTTCTTT.